The 27 T cell receptor beta chains in this list originate from one sample, sequenced in a study of cytomegalovirus exposure and HLA in healthy donors. PCR primers comprised 60 Vbeta and 13 Jbeta primers. Generated by immunoSEQ multiplex PCR, the TCRdb table keeps only in-frame clones and is missing some. The top ten hold around 2% of the sample, which has about 130,000 clones, about 80% seen once. Sequences were obtained from PBMCs. The source of these receptors is a man younger than 45 in good health and CMV-seronegative.

The chain recombines TRBV18 with TRBJ1-4; a possible D gene is TRBD1 (6 bases). The germline V gene encodes CDR1 KGHSH and CDR2 LQKENI. Trimming took off 3 bases at V and 11 bases at J, with 13 bases between the two ends. This CDR3 is 13 amino acids long. CDR3 in DNA: TGTGCCAGCTCACCGAGACAGGTCGAGAAACTGTTTTTT. It is translated as CASSPRQVEKLFF. The full variable domain, completed using reference TRBV18 and TRBJ1-4, is NAGVMQNPRHLVRRRGQEARLRCSPMKGHSHVYWYRQLPEEGLKFMVYLQKENIIDESGMPKERFSAEFPKEGPSILRIQQVVRGDSAAYFCASSPRQVEKLFFGSGTQLSVL.

This chain connects TRBV27 to TRBJ1-2; the match to TRBD1 covers 8 bases. Germline CDR1 is MNHEY and CDR2 is SMNVEV (reference sequence). The CDR3 extends over 15 amino acids. V shed 1 base, J shed 1 base, and the junction held 2 bases outside the gene matches. Written as DNA, the CDR3 is TGTGCCAGCAGTTTATACAGGGGGGGTAACTATGGCTACACCTTC. This sequence encodes CASSLYRGGNYGYTF.

This clone appeared once. The V call is TRBV7-8, the J call TRBJ2-1; 13 bases line up with TRBD2. V lost 5 bases to trimming and J lost 13 bases; unmatched junction nucleotides: 5. This CDR3 region has 13 residues. The germline V gene has CDR1 SGHVS and CDR2 FQNEAQ. The CDR3, as DNA: TGTGCCAGCAGCCTCGGACTAGCGGGGGCACAGTTCTTC. This gives the protein CASSLGLAGAQFF.

This chain joins TRBV28 and TRBJ2-1; 10 nucleotides match TRBD2. The germline V gene encodes CDR1 MDHEN and CDR2 SYDVKM. The CDR3 contains 16 residues. The V gene end was trimmed by 4 bases and the J gene end by 4 bases; junction bases not matched to a gene: 7. The CDR3, as DNA: TGTGCCAGCAGTTCCTCGACTAGCGGGCCTTACAATGAGCAGTTCTTC. Amino acids: CASSSSTSGPYNEQFF.

This clone was detected only once. The rearrangement links TRBV7-9 to TRBJ1-5; perhaps TRBD1 as D (6 bases). This CDR3 is built from 16 residues. Germline V gene sequence: CDR1 SEHNR, CDR2 FQNEAQ (reference sequence). V was trimmed by 3 bases and J by 2 bases, leaving 14 bases between them. This CDR3 reads CASSLGAKGRNQPQHF. The CDR3 nucleotides read TGTGCCAGCAGCTTGGGGGCGAAGGGGCGCAATCAGCCCCAGCATTTT. Looking up the rest from reference TRBV7-9 and TRBJ1-5 gives the full variable domain: DTGVSQNPRHKITKRGQNVTFRCDPISEHNRLYWYRQTLGQGPEFLTYFQNEAQLEKSRLLSDRFSAERPKGSFSTLEIQRTEQGDSAMYLCASSLGAKGRNQPQHFGDGTRLSIL.

This clone occurred once. The chain joins TRBV6-5 to TRBJ2-7; D possibly corresponds to TRBD2 (6 bases). The V end lost 5 bases, the J end lost 5 bases, and 16 bases lay between the germline ends. Germline loops: CDR1 MNHEY, CDR2 SVGAGI. This CDR3 spans 14 amino acids. In DNA, the CDR3 is TGTGCCAGCAGTCCCCGGGACGCGGGGAACGAGCAGTACTTC. It encodes CASSPRDAGNEQYF.

This sequence joins TRBV28 and TRBJ2-7; D is possibly TRBD2 (7 bases). Germline CDR1 is MDHEN and CDR2 is SYDVKM. V lost 5 bases and J lost 3, with 17 bases in between. The CDR3 spans 15 residues. The CDR3 region is CASSVEGEGRYEQYF. DNA for the CDR3: TGTGCCAGCAGTGTTGAGGGGGAGGGCCGCTACGAGCAGTACTTC.

This CDR3 is CASSPRPEDSVNQPQHF. The DNA of the CDR3 is TGTGCCAGTAGTCCGCGGCCGGAGGACTCCGTCAATCAGCCCCAGCATTTT. The chain combines TRBV19 with TRBJ1-5; D gene unclear. The CDR3 is 17 residues long. Trimming stripped 5 bases from V and 3 bases from J, with 20 bases between. Germline lookup yields CDR1 LNHDA and CDR2 SQIVND (reference sequence).

CDR3 coding DNA: TGTGCCTGGAGTGGACAATTAAGGTACAATGAGCAGTTCTTC. Encoded protein: CAWSGQLRYNEQFF. The rearrangement links TRBV30 to TRBJ2-1; the D is unclear. The length of the CDR3 is 14 residues. The V and J ends lost 1 base and 4 bases respectively, with 11 bases between them. Germline CDR1 GTSNPN, CDR2 SVGIG (reference sequence).

This rearrangement joins TRBV25-1 to TRBJ2-5; 7 bases fit TRBD1. After removal of 11 bases from V and 5 bases from J, the junction contained 11 bases not matched to a gene. Per germline, CDR1 MGHDK and CDR2 SYGVNS. The CDR3 totals 13 residues. CDR3 nucleotide sequence: TGTGCCGCGCGACAGGGTACTTGGGAGACCCAGTACTTC. It codes for CAARQGTWETQYF.

This chain links TRBV10-3 with TRBJ2-3, with a tentative D call TRBD1 (5 bases). This CDR3 has 14 amino acids. V lost 10 bases, J lost 1 base, and 15 bases lay in between. The germline V gene encodes CDR1 ENHRY and CDR2 SYGVKD. Written as DNA, the CDR3 is TGTGCCAGTCAGGGCAGCAGAGGCACAGATACGCAGTATTTT. The encoded protein is CASQGSRGTDTQYF.

This sequence joins TRBV5-6 and TRBJ2-7; D is undetermined. The germline CDR1 and CDR2 sequences are SGHDT and YYEEEE. The V end lost 2 bases, the J end lost 0 bases, and 6 bases lay between the germline ends. The CDR3 is 13 amino acids. The CDR3 nucleotides read TGTGCCAGCAGCTTCAGTATCTCCTACGAGCAGTACTTC. It encodes CASSFSISYEQYF. The entire variable domain, with the rest obtained from reference TRBV5-6 and TRBJ2-7, is as follows: DAGVTQSPTHLIKTRGQQVTLRCSPKSGHDTVSWYQQALGQGPQFIFQYYEEEERQRGNFPDRFSGHQFPNYSSELNVNALLLGDSALYLCASSFSISYEQYFGPGTRLTVT.

This clone was observed a single time. The J gene is TRBJ2-7, the V gene TRBV27; D might be TRBD1 (6 bases). CDR1 is MNHEY, CDR2 SMNVEV, per germline (reference sequence). Trimming removed 6 bases from V and 6 bases from J, with 12 bases in between. This CDR3 comprises 12 residues. In nucleotides, the CDR3 is TGTGCCAGCAGCCCCCTGGGGGCCGAGCAGTACTTC. This sequence encodes CASSPLGAEQYF.

The table lists this clone with a few counts. The chain recombines TRBV4-3 with TRBJ1-2; D perhaps matches TRBD1 (6 bases). Trimming shortened V by 0 bases and J by 4 bases, and 15 bases separated the two germline ends. CDR1 and CDR2 (germline): LGHNA, YSLEER. The CDR3 consists of 16 residues. CDR3 bases: TGCGCCAGCAGCCAAGATTGGGGGCAGAATCTCTATGGCTACACCTTC. Its translation: CASSQDWGQNLYGYTF.

V and J are TRBV28 and TRBJ2-7; 9 nucleotides match TRBD1. Germline V lookup: CDR1 MDHEN, CDR2 SYDVKM. CDR3 length: 13 residues. Trimming took 7 bases from V and 3 from J; bases not matched to a gene: 4. The CDR3, as DNA: TGTGCCAGCACCCAGACAGGGGGCTACGAGCAGTACTTC. Protein product: CASTQTGGYEQYF.

This clone was detected a few times. The rearrangement joins TRBV4-3 to TRBJ2-2; D uncertain. This CDR3 is built from 16 residues. CDR1 is LGHNA, CDR2 YSLEER, per germline. V shed 0 bases and J shed 1 base, with 9 bases lying between them. CDR3 sequence: CASSQERGVNTGELFF. CDR3 DNA: TGCGCCAGCAGCCAAGAACGAGGTGTGAACACCGGGGAGCTGTTTTTT.

V gene TRBV5-4 combines with J gene TRBJ2-7; 7 bases are shared with TRBD2. Germline CDR1 and CDR2: SGHNT and YYREEE (reference sequence). The CDR3 has 13 amino acids. Trimming removed 4 bases from V and 6 bases from J; junction bases left unmatched: 7. The CDR3 nucleotides read TGTGCCAGCAGCGGGGGACTATCAACCGAGCAGTACTTC. It encodes CASSGGLSTEQYF.

V is TRBV25-1 and J is TRBJ2-3; 11 bases agree with TRBD2. CDR1 and CDR2 (germline): MGHDK, SYGVNS. The J segment lost 6 bases and the V segment lost 2 bases, leaving 7 bases of the junction unmatched. The CDR3 covers 16 residues. The CDR3 region is CASSEGGSGRVDTQYF. For the CDR3, the DNA is TGTGCCAGCAGTGAAGGGGGTAGCGGGAGGGTGGATACGCAGTATTTT.

The V and J genes are TRBV9 and TRBJ2-1; the D gene is possibly TRBD2 (5 bases). Germline CDR1 is SGDLS and CDR2 is YYNGEE. V was clipped by 3 bases and J by 4 bases, with 20 bases between them. The CDR3 covers 17 residues. CDR3 amino acids: CASSASAYSVRYNEQFF. The CDR3 DNA reads as TGTGCCAGCAGCGCGTCGGCCTATAGCGTGCGGTACAATGAGCAGTTCTTC. Full variable domain (remainder filled in from reference TRBV9 and TRBJ2-1): DSGVTQTPKHLITATGQRVTLRCSPRSGDLSVYWYQQSLDQGLQFLIQYYNGEERAKGNILERFSAQQFPDLHSELNLSSLELGDSALYFCASSASAYSVRYNEQFFGPGTRLTVL.

This chain connects TRBV10-3 to TRBJ2-7; 7 nucleotides agree with TRBD2. The length of the CDR3 is 15 residues. V trimming: 3 bases; J trimming: 2 bases; junction bases outside the gene matches: 7. Looked up from germline, CDR1 is ENHRY and CDR2 is SYGVKD. CDR3 region: CAISDASGRTYEQYF. CDR3 bases: TGTGCCATCAGTGACGCTAGCGGTAGGACCTACGAGCAGTACTTC.

The genes are TRBV18 and TRBJ2-2; D unresolved. This CDR3 is built from 12 residues. The V gene's germline CDR1 is KGHSH and CDR2 LQKENI. With 5 bases removed from V and 3 bases from J, the gap between germline ends came to 4 bases. CDR3 nucleotides: TGTGCCAGCTCATCTGACACCGGGGAGCTGTTTTTT. The encoded protein is CASSSDTGELFF.

V is TRBV29-1 and J is TRBJ1-2; 9 nucleotides line up with TRBD1. Per the germline V gene, CDR1 is SQVTM and CDR2 is ANQGSEA. This CDR3 region has 16 residues. Losses at the gene ends were 5 bases for V and 6 bases for J; bases not matched to a gene: 16. In DNA, the CDR3 is TGCAGCGTTTTCGGTGTCTCGGGACAGGGAAAGGATGGCTACACCTTC. Its protein is CSVFGVSGQGKDGYTF.

The sample holds a few counts of this clone. The rearrangement links TRBV7-2 to TRBJ2-7; D remains unclear. The V and J ends lost 2 bases and 0 bases respectively, with 11 bases between them. CDR3 length equals 15 residues. Looked up from germline, CDR1 is SGHTA and CDR2 is FQGNSA. The CDR3 bases are TGTGCCAGCAGCTTACTGCAGATGTTCTCCTACGAGCAGTACTTC. Protein product: CASSLLQMFSYEQYF.

The gene calls are TRBV28 and TRBJ2-2; 10 nucleotides align to TRBD1. Germline V gene lookup returns CDR1 MDHEN and CDR2 SYDVKM. Trimming took 6 bases from V and 6 from J; bases not matched to a gene: 7. This CDR3 is built from 15 residues. DNA for the CDR3: TGTGCCAGCAGGACCGACAGGGGGCAGGCCGGGGAGCTGTTTTTT. This translates into CASRTDRGQAGELFF.

The V gene is TRBV7-9, the J gene TRBJ2-2, with D possibly TRBD2 on 6 matching bases. V was trimmed by 3 bases and J by 4 bases, leaving 12 bases between them. Germline CDR1 SEHNR, CDR2 FQNEAQ (reference sequence). This CDR3 region has 15 residues. The CDR3 DNA is TGTGCCAGCAGCTTTTGGGGACTGAGCACCGGGGAGCTGTTTTTT. Its protein is CASSFWGLSTGELFF.

This chain uses TRBV28 with TRBJ1-2, with 7 nucleotides matching TRBD1. The junction had 7 bases not matched to a gene; V was cut back by 5 bases and J by 7 bases. The germline CDR1 and CDR2 sequences are MDHEN and SYDVKM. This CDR3 comprises 13 residues. The CDR3 bases are TGTGCCAGCAGTCCCGACAGGGTCCGTGGCTACACCTTC. This encodes CASSPDRVRGYTF.

The chain couples TRBV27 to TRBJ1-5, with 8 bases identical to TRBD1. V dropped 9 bases and J dropped 5; count of bases not matched to a gene: 9. Germline assignment: CDR1 MNHEY and CDR2 SMNVEV (reference sequence). This CDR3 has 14 residues. The CDR3 protein is CASKPGQDYQPQHF. CDR3 bases: TGTGCCAGTAAACCGGGACAGGACTATCAGCCCCAGCATTTT.